This T cell receptor beta chain was found in a study of shared clonotypes between healthy human individuals. From germline, CDR1 is LNHDA and CDR2 SQIVND (reference sequence). The CDR3 has 14 residues. The V gene lost 6 bases and the J gene lost 3 bases, with 15 bases spanning the gap. Profiling relied on immunoSEQ multiplex PCR, and the TCRdb table lists in-frame clones only, not all of them. The sample consists of around 2,100,000 clones, roughly 94% of them appearing once. In this sample, this clone turned up a few times. Naive-designated CD8 cells lacked CD45RO, were positively enriched for CCR7, and omitted terminally differentiated effector memory CD45RA+ cells. Every donor was a Caucasian adult from Nashville, Tennessee.

This receptor was taken from a man aged 18 to 29 in good health. Sequencing used naive CD8+ T cells sorted from blood. V gene TRBV19 combines with J gene TRBJ2-7; the D gene is possibly TRBD2 (6 bases). The CDR3 loop is CASSHPGEYYEQYF. CDR3 sequence (DNA): TGTGCCAGTAGCCACCCGGGGGAATACTACGAGCAGTACTTC.